This entry lists 7 T cell receptor beta chains sequenced from one sample in a study of T cell changes during pregnancy in multiple sclerosis. Assay used: immunoSEQ multiplex PCR; TCRdb lists only in-frame clones, some missing. Of 90,000 to 95,000 clones listed, 80% to 95% are singletons. Specimen: peripheral blood, collected in the first trimester of pregnancy. These receptors originate from a female donor with multiple sclerosis, enrolled in a pregnancy study.

DNA for the CDR3: TGCGCCAGCAGCTTTAGGTTAGCGGGGCCCAACGGCGATGAGCAGTTCTTC. This encodes CASSFRLAGPNGDEQFF. The V call is TRBV5-1, the J call TRBJ2-1, with TRBD2 matching 8 bases. Germline assignment: CDR1 SGHRS and CDR2 YFSETQ. The CDR3 runs to 17 residues. The V segment lost 2 bases and the J segment 8 bases; nucleotides outside the gene matches: 15.

The chain couples TRBV14 to TRBJ2-7; D might be TRBD1 (6 bases). Germline V gene data show CDR1 as SGHDN and CDR2 as FVKESK. The ends were cut back, 1 base at V and 4 bases at J, with 20 bases in the middle. CDR3 size: 17 residues. The DNA of the CDR3 is TGTGCCAGCAGCCAAGGATTTGTGTGGGGGCACCAATACGAGCAGTACTTC. Protein sequence: CASSQGFVWGHQYEQYF.

The V and J genes are TRBV19 and TRBJ1-5; TRBD1 matches at 8 bases. J was trimmed by 6 bases and V by 10 bases; bases with no gene match: 29. The germline CDR1 and CDR2 sequences are LNHDA and SQIVND (reference sequence). The CDR3 is 20 residues long. CDR3 coding DNA: TGTGCCACCTCACATACCACCGAGACAGGGGTTCCCGTAATAAGTCAGCCCCAGCATTTT. Translating gives CATSHTTETGVPVISQPQHF.

The CDR3 nucleotides are TGCGCCAGCAGCGACGGGACAGGGGGAGAGACCCAGTACTTC. Protein product: CASSDGTGGETQYF. The chain joins TRBV5-1 to TRBJ2-5; TRBD1 aligns across 11 bases. This CDR3 has 14 amino acids. V shed 4 bases and J 4 bases; nucleotides not matched to a gene: 3. The V gene's germline CDR1 is SGHRS and CDR2 YFSETQ.

V usage is TRBV7-8 and J usage is TRBJ2-7; 13 bases line up with TRBD2. The length of the CDR3 is 15 residues. Germline assignment: CDR1 SGHVS and CDR2 FQNEAQ. V was clipped by 5 bases and J by 3 bases; unmatched bases: 4. The CDR3 sequence is CASSALAGGIYEQYF. The CDR3 nucleotides read TGTGCCAGCAGCGCACTAGCGGGGGGGATCTACGAGCAGTACTTC.

This sequence joins TRBV5-6 and TRBJ2-3; 8 bases map to TRBD2. CDR3 length equals 17 residues. V shed 0 bases and J 1 base; nucleotides not matched to a gene: 7. The V gene's germline CDR1 is SGHDT and CDR2 YYEEEE. CDR3 region: CASSLALGLGGTDTQYF. The CDR3 DNA is TGTGCCAGCAGCTTGGCCCTGGGACTAGGGGGCACAGATACGCAGTATTTT.

The chain has TRBV13 and TRBJ2-7; 7 nucleotides match TRBD1. With V trimmed by 1 base and J by 4 bases, 4 bases remained unmatched. This CDR3 contains 14 residues. The germline V gene encodes CDR1 PRHDT and CDR2 FYEKMQ (reference sequence). CDR3 protein: CASSLEGASYEQYF. The DNA for the CDR3 is TGTGCCAGCAGCTTAGAGGGGGCCAGTTACGAGCAGTACTTC.